The 18 T cell receptor beta chains in this list originate from one sample, sequenced in a study of identical twins (dated by TCRdb to the mid-2010s). Libraries came from 5' RACE. Sequencing took place on an Illumina HiSeq 2000. TCRdb cleaned the public reads at Q25 with fastp, built clones with MiXCR and kept in-frame beta chains. Rows are unified per CDR3 protein, each entry keeping the most common DNA and genes. For this sample there are hundreds of thousands of distinct CDR3 sequences; 7.5% appear just once. The top ten clonotypes cover under 6% of the sample. These data also featured in a second study, about yellow fever vaccine responses in identical twins.

The sequenced sample consisted of CD8+ T cells sorted from blood. The origin of the receptors is a woman in her late teens or twenties in good health.

V usage is TRBV12-3 or TRBV12-4 and J usage is TRBJ2-1, with D uncertain. Trimming cost V 6 bases and J 4 bases, with 10 bases left between them. This CDR3 contains 13 residues. The CDR3: CASSLDPYNEQFF. The CDR3 DNA reads TGTGCCAGCAGCCTTGATCCTTACAATGAGCAGTTCTTC.

This clonotype was seen repeatedly, ten times or more. V gene TRBV4-1 combines with J gene TRBJ2-1; 7 nucleotides match TRBD2. The CDR3 has 16 amino acids. From germline, CDR1 is MGHRA and CDR2 YSYEKL. Losses at the gene ends were 0 bases for V and 5 bases for J; bases not matched to a gene: 7. CDR3: CASSQDEGGSDNEQFF. CDR3 bases: TGCGCCAGCAGCCAAGACGAGGGAGGGTCAGACAATGAGCAGTTCTTC.

This clonotype was counted only a few times. The J gene is TRBJ2-2, the V gene TRBV4-1, with D perhaps matching TRBD1 (6 bases). The CDR3 sequence is 14 residues long. Germline values: CDR1 MGHRA, CDR2 YSYEKL. V was pared by 4 bases and J by 6 bases, with 12 bases between. DNA for the CDR3: TGCGCCAGCAGCCGGGGCGAGGGGGCCGGGGAGCTGTTTTTT. Encoded protein: CASSRGEGAGELFF.

This clonotype was observed a few times. The rearrangement links TRBV12-3 or TRBV12-4 to TRBJ2-3, with TRBD1 matching over 8 bases. J gave up 4 bases and V 3 bases, and 6 bases lay outside the gene matches. The CDR3 is made up of 15 amino acids. The CDR3 DNA is TGTGCCAGCAGTTTGGCAGGGGGCACAGCAGATACGCAGTATTTT. This encodes CASSLAGGTADTQYF.

The chain combines TRBV28 with TRBJ1-6; perhaps TRBD1 as D (6 bases). Trimming cost V 7 bases and J 7 bases, with 17 bases left between them. Germline CDR1 MDHEN, CDR2 SYDVKM. The CDR3 consists of 15 residues. CDR3 DNA sequence: TGTGCCAGCACCATCGAGGGGGAACGAAATTCACCCCTCCACTTT. Residues: CASTIEGERNSPLHF.

This chain connects TRBV6-6 to TRBJ2-7, with D possibly being TRBD1 or TRBD2 (6 bases each). The ends were cut back, 2 bases at V and 3 bases at J, with 8 bases in the middle. Germline V gives CDR1 MNHNY, CDR2 SVGAGI (reference sequence). This CDR3 contains 13 residues. CDR3 nucleotides: TGTGCCAGCAGTTACAAGGGGGGCTACGAGCAGTACTTC. Encoded protein: CASSYKGGYEQYF.

The gene calls are TRBV4-1 and TRBJ2-5; TRBD1 agrees at 7 bases. Germline assignment: CDR1 MGHRA and CDR2 YSYEKL. The trim removed 3 bases at V and 6 bases at J, leaving 7 bases unmatched. This CDR3 comprises 14 residues. In DNA, the CDR3 is TGCGCCAGCAGCCAGACAACAGGGGCCAAGACCCAGTACTTC. Its protein is CASSQTTGAKTQYF.

This clonotype was recorded a few times. The chain couples TRBV29-1 to TRBJ1-2, with a weak D call TRBD1 (6 bases). Trimming pared 6 bases from V and 7 bases from J, leaving 24 bases between. The CDR3 sequence is 15 residues long. Germline CDR1 reads SQVTM; CDR2 reads ANQGSEA. The CDR3 nucleotides are TGCAGCGTCGTTGAGGGGGGGGTTAAGGGTGGTGGCTACACCTTC. Translation gives CSVVEGGVKGGGYTF.

This clonotype was observed at least ten times. The chain links TRBV12-5 to TRBJ2-5; 7 nucleotides align to TRBD2. Per germline, CDR1 LGHNT and CDR2 FRNRAP. The CDR3 consists of 17 residues. V gave up 2 bases and J gave up 5 bases; unmatched junction bases: 14. Here the CDR3 reads CASGLSFGTGGGETQYF. The CDR3 DNA reads as TGTGCTAGTGGTTTGTCTTTCGGCACGGGAGGAGGTGAGACCCAGTACTTC.

This rearrangement joins TRBV2 to TRBJ2-2, with D possibly matching TRBD1 (5 bases). Germline CDR1 reads SNHLY; CDR2 reads FYNNEI. The CDR3 is 14 amino acids. Trimming took 8 bases from V and 3 from J, leaving 13 bases between them. In DNA, the CDR3 is TGTGCCAGCGATTTAGGGGCCTACACCGGGGAGCTGTTTTTT. Amino acid sequence: CASDLGAYTGELFF.

The J gene is TRBJ2-5, the V gene TRBV7-9, with a weak D call TRBD1 (5 bases). Trimming left V 5 bases short and J 3 bases short, with 13 bases between. Germline V gene sequence: CDR1 SEHNR, CDR2 FQNEAQ (reference sequence). The CDR3 consists of 14 residues. The CDR3 coding sequence is TGTGCCAGCAGCAAGCCAGGGTTTGAAGAGACCCAGTACTTC. Its protein is CASSKPGFEETQYF.

Only a few counts were recorded for this clonotype. The chain employs TRBV20-1 and TRBJ2-5; D gene unclear. Germline V gene sequence: CDR1 DFQATT, CDR2 SNEGSKA (reference sequence). The CDR3 is 11 amino acids. The germline V and J ends were trimmed by 0 bases and 5 bases, with 4 bases remaining between them. CDR3 loop: CSARDAETQYF. The CDR3, as DNA: TGCAGTGCTAGAGATGCGGAGACCCAGTACTTC.

In this sample, this clonotype turned up a few times. The chain is built from TRBV14 and TRBJ2-7; 9 bases agree with TRBD2. Germline values: CDR1 SGHDN, CDR2 FVKESK. Trimming took 2 bases from V and 5 from J; bases not matched to a gene: 4. The CDR3 has 14 amino acids. This chain's CDR3 is CASSQYVAGDEQYF. CDR3 coding DNA: TGTGCCAGCAGCCAATATGTAGCGGGGGACGAGCAGTACTTC.

The chain joins TRBV20-1 to TRBJ2-7, with TRBD1 as a possible D gene (6 bases). CDR1 is DFQATT, CDR2 SNEGSKA, per germline (reference sequence). Between the trimmed V and J ends, which lost 3 bases and 0 bases, there was a span of 12 bases. The CDR3 extends over 14 amino acids. The CDR3 reads CSASGGQSSYEQYV. CDR3 DNA: TGCAGTGCTAGTGGAGGACAGTCCTCCTACGAGCAGTACGTC.

This clonotype was picked up many times. The V call is TRBV4-2, the J call TRBJ2-7; 7 bases line up with TRBD1. This CDR3 contains 14 residues. Germline trimming cut 4 bases from V and 1 base from J; bases unmatched to any gene: 4. CDR1 and CDR2 (germline): LGHNA, YNFKEQ. The CDR3 DNA reads as TGTGCCAGCAGCCCAGGACAGGATTCCTACGAGCAGTACTTC. This sequence encodes CASSPGQDSYEQYF.

In this sample, this clonotype turned up many times. V usage is TRBV5-6 and J usage is TRBJ2-1; 12 bases agree with TRBD2. The V segment lost 3 bases and the J segment 9 bases; nucleotides outside the gene matches: 10. CDR1 is SGHDT, CDR2 YYEEEE, per germline. CDR3 length equals 16 residues. DNA for the CDR3: TGTGCCAGCAGCTCGGAGACTAGCGGGAGTAGGGGTGAGCAGTTCTTC. This gives the protein CASSSETSGSRGEQFF.

This clonotype showed up many times. The chain is built from TRBV5-1 and TRBJ1-1, with 7 bases identical to TRBD1. This CDR3 is built from 14 residues. V lost 3 bases to trimming and J lost 0 bases; unmatched junction nucleotides: 2. Germline values: CDR1 SGHRS, CDR2 YFSETQ. DNA for the CDR3: TGCGCCAGCAGCTGGACAGGTATGAACACTGAAGCTTTCTTT. The encoded protein is CASSWTGMNTEAFF.

This clonotype was picked up many times. The genes are TRBV21-1 and TRBJ2-1; the table's TRBD2 call for D was not verified on the DNA. TRBV21-1 is a recognized pseudogene. The CDR3 is made up of 20 amino acids. The CDR3 is CASSKEQVGSDCGPYNEQFF. In DNA form, the CDR3 reads TGTGCCAGCAGCAAGGAGCAAGTCGGGTCGGACTGCGGGCCCTACAATGAGCAGTTCTTC.